Only a few counts were recorded for the clone carrying this T cell receptor (beta chain). Its antigen is unidentified. TCRdb reprocessed the RT-PCR reads with MiXCR, giving one entry per CDR3 protein. This sample carries about 300,000 distinct CDR3 sequences, roughly 20% of them seen once, and the ten largest clones take approximately 10%. The entry originates in a study of response to subunit inactivated influenza vaccine. Whole-study results and caveats: Authors suggested each seasonal flu vaccination may recruit only limited numbers of new T cells.

The germline V gene encodes CDR1 MNHNS and CDR2 SASEGT. The CDR3 contains 13 residues. Trimming shortened V by 5 bases and J by 4 bases, and 9 bases separated the two germline ends. The receptor's source is a man aged 50 to 69 who received an inactivated influenza vaccine. The chain employs TRBV6-1 and TRBJ2-1; D may be TRBD2 (6 bases). This specimen consisted of PBMCs from blood, obtained less than 22 months after vaccination. The CDR3 DNA sequence: TGTGCCAGCAGTCGGGGGATGTACAATGAGCAGTTCTTC. As protein: CASSRGMYNEQFF.